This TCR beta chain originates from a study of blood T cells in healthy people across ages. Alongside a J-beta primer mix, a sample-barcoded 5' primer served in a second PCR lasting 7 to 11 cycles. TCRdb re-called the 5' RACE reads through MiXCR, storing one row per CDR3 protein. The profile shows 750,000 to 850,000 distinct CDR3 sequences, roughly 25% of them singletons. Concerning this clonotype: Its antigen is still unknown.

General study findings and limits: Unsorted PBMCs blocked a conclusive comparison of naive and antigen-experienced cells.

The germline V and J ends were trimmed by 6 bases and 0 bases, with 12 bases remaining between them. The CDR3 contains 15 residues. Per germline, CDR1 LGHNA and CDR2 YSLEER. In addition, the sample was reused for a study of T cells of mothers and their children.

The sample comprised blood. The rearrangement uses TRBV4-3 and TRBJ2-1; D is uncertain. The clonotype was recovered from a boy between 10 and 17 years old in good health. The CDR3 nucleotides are TGCGCCAGCAGGTACGACTTGGGCTCCTACAATGAGCAGTTCTTC. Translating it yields CASRYDLGSYNEQFF.